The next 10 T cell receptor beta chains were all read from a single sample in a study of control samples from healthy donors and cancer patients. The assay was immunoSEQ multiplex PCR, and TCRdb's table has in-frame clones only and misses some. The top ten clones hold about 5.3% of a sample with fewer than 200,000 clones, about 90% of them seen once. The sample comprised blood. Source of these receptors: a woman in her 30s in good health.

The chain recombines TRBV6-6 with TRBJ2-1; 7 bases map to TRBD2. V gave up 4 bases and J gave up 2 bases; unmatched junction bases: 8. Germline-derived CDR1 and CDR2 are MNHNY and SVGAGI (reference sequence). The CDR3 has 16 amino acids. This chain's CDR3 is CASSFTGTTPYNEQFF. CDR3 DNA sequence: TGTGCCAGCAGTTTTACCGGGACTACCCCCTACAATGAGCAGTTCTTC.

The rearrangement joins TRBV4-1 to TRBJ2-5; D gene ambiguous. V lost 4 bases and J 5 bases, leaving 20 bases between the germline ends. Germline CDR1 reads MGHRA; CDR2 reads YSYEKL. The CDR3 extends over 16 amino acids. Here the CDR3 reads CASSLRPETLGETQYF. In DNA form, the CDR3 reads TGCGCCAGCAGCCTACGGCCGGAGACTCTGGGGGAGACCCAGTACTTC.

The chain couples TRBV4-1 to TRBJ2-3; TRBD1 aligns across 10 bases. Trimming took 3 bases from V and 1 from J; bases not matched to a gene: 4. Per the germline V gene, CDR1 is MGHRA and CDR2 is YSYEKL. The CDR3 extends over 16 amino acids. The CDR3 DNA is TGCGCCAGCAGCCAGACCGGGACAGGGGGCACAGATACGCAGTATTTT. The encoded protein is CASSQTGTGGTDTQYF.

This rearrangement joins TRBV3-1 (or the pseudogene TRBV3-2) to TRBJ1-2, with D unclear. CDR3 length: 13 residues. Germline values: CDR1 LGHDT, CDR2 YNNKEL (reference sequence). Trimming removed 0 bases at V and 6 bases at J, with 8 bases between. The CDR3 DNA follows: TGTGCCAGCAGCCAAGATAATTTACATGGCTACACCTTC. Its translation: CASSQDNLHGYTF.

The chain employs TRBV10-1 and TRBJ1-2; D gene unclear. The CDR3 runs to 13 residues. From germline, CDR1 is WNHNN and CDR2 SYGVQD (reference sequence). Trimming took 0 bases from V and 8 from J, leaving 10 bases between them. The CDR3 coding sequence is TGCGCCAGCAGTGAGTCGGGCAGTTTCGGCTACACCTTC. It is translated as CASSESGSFGYTF.

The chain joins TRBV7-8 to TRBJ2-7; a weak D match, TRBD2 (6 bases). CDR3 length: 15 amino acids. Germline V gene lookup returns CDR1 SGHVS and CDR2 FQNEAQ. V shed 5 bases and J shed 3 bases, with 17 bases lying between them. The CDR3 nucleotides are TGTGCCAGCAGCCCATCGGACGGGACTCACTACGAGCAGTACTTC. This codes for CASSPSDGTHYEQYF.

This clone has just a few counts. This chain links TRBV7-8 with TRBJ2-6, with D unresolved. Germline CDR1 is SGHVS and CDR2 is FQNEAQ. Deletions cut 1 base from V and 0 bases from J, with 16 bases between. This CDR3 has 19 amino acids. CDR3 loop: CASSLDRALRRSGANVLTF. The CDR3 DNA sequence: TGTGCCAGCAGCTTAGATAGGGCCCTACGGCGCTCTGGGGCCAACGTCCTGACTTTC.

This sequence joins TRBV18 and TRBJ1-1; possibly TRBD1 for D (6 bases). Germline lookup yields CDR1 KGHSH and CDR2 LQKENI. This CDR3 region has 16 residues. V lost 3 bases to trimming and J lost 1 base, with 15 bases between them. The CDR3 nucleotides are TGTGCCAGCTCACCGAATAAGGGGGTTGCGAACACTGAAGCTTTCTTT. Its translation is CASSPNKGVANTEAFF.

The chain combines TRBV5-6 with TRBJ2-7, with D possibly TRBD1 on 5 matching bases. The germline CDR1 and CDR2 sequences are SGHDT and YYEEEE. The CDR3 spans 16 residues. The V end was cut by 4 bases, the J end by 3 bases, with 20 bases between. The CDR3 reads CASSQAGKKGYYEQYV. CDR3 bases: TGTGCCAGCAGCCAAGCAGGGAAGAAGGGATACTACGAGCAGTACGTC.

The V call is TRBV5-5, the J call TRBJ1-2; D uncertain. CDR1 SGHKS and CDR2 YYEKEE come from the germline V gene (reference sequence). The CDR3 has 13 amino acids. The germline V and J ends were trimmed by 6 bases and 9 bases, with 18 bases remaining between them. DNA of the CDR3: TGTGCCAGCATCACGCCTAACGTGGGAAGCTACACCTTC. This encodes CASITPNVGSYTF.